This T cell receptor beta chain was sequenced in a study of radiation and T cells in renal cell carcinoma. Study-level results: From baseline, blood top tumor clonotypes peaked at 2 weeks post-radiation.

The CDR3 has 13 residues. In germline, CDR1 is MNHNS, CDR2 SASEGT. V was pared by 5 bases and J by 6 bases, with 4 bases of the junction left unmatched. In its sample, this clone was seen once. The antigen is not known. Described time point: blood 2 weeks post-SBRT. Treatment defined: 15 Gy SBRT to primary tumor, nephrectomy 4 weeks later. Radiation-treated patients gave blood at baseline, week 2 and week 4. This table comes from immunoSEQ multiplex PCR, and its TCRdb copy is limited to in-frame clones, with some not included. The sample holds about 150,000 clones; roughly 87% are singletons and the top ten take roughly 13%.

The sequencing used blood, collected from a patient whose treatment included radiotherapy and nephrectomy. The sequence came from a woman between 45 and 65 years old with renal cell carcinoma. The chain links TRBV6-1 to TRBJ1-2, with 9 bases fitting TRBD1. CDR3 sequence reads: CASSSDRGHGYTF. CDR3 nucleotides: TGTGCCAGCAGTTCGGACAGGGGCCATGGCTACACCTTC.